These T cell receptor beta chains were read from a single sample in a study of shared clonotypes between healthy human individuals. Method: immunoSEQ multiplex PCR; TCRdb's copy keeps in-frame clones and lacks some. The sample records 400,000 to 500,000 clones, about 79% being singletons. The specimen was PBMCs. The origin of the receptors is a woman aged 40 to 50 in good health. Some clones in this sample may be carry-over from other donors' samples. The CDR3 runs from the conserved cysteine through the conserved F or W. The D gene is left open where the match is weak. Size tells how often a clone was seen (once, few, many) or the class of an expanded clone, and some rows leave it out.

CDR3nt	CDR3aa	len	v_gene	j_gene	d_gene	abundance
TGTGCCAGCATGGAAGGAGACAGAGACTACGAGCAGTACTTC	CASMEGDRDYEQYF	14	TRBV2	TRBJ2-7	NA	NA
TGCGCCAGCAGCCAAGATGTGAGCACGGCTTTAGGTCAGCCCCAGCATTTT	CASSQDVSTALGQPQHF	17	TRBV4-1	TRBJ1-5	NA	NA
TGCGCCAGCAGCTGGGGGGCTGGAGGAAACACCATATATTTT	CASSWGAGGNTIYF	14	TRBV5-1	TRBJ1-3	NA	NA
TGTGCCAGCAGCTTAGCGGGGGAGAGGTACGAGCAGTACTTT	CASSLAGERYEQYF	14	TRBV7-9	TRBJ2-7	NA	NA
TGTGCCAGCAGCTTAGCGCACGGGGGTCTATCAACTAATGAAAAACTGTTTTTT	CASSLAHGGLSTNEKLFF	18	TRBV7-6	TRBJ1-4	NA	many
TGTGCCAGCAGTGCCCGGAAGGGAGGGCCTAGCGGCTCCTACGAGCAGTACTTC	CASSARKGGPSGSYEQYF	18	TRBV6-1	TRBJ2-7	TRBD2	many
TGCGCCAGCAGAAGCGGGAGGATCCTCTCCTACGAGCAGTACTTC	CASRSGRILSYEQYF	15	TRBV5-1	TRBJ2-7	TRBD2	NA
TGCGCCAGCAGCCCGGGCCTAACTAATGAAAAACTGTTTTTT	CASSPGLTNEKLFF	14	TRBV5-1	TRBJ1-4	NA	NA
TGTGCCAGCAGCTTAGCGTTGGGGGATACGCAGTATTTT	CASSLALGDTQYF	13	TRBV7-2	TRBJ2-3	NA	few
TGTGCCAGCAGCTTACCGGGCGCTTGGCCCCAGCATTTT	CASSLPGAWPQHF	13	TRBV7-2	TRBJ1-5	NA	NA
TGCGCCAGCAGCTTATCTAGTGGGGGAGATACGCAGTATTTT	CASSLSSGGDTQYF	14	TRBV5-1	TRBJ2-3	NA	NA
TGTGCCAGCGACAGTTCACCGAACACCGGGGAGCTGTTTTTT	CASDSSPNTGELFF	14	TRBV28	TRBJ2-2	NA	NA